This T cell receptor (beta chain) was found in a study of T-cell memory formation after mild COVID-19. General observations from the study: CD4+ clones that contracted lay mainly in CM and EM; CD8+ ones lay in EMRA. Later expanders leaned CD4+, whereas clones that contracted between day 15 and 85 were balanced CD4/CD8. There was no confirmation that second-wave clones peaking on day 37 were SARS-CoV-2 specific. Some clones that responded turned up in pre-infection memory, which suggests that cross-reactive memory joined in.

TCRdb reprocessed the 5' RACE reads via MiXCR and lists one record per CDR3 protein. In the table there are around 340,000 distinct CDR3 sequences, roughly 13% of which are singletons. To note about this clonotype: Its matching antigen is unknown.

The CDR3 consists of 15 residues. Germline-derived CDR1 and CDR2 are SGHTA and FQGTGA. V gave up 5 bases and J gave up 2 bases, with 10 bases separating them. The chain uses TRBV7-3 and TRBJ2-6; D gene ambiguous. The sequence was collected from a man younger than 35 who had mild COVID-19 (a few samples of this study predate the infection). Cell type and time point are not known. The specimen was PBMCs or a T cell subset sorted from them (not recorded which). DNA of the CDR3: TGTGCCAGCAGCCCCCTAAGGACTGGGGCCAACGTCCTGACTTTC. Translation gives CASSPLRTGANVLTF.